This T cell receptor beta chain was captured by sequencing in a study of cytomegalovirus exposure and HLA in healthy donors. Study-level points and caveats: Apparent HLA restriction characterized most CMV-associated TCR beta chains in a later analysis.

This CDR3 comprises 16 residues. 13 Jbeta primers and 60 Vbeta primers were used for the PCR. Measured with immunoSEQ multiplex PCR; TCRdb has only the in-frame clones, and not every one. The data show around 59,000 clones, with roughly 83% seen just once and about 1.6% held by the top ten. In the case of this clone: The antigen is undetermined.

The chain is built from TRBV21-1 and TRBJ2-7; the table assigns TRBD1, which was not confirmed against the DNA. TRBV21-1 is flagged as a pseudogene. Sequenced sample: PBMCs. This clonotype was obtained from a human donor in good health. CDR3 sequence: CASSKVRKGDGYEQYF. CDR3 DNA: TGTGCCAGCAGCAAAGTAAGAAAAGGGGATGGGTACGAGCAGTACTTC.